Listed here is a single T cell receptor beta chain. The sample is drawn from a study of blood T cell repertoires in COVID-19. The overall study: The United States, Italy and Spain supplied acute and convalescent COVID-19 samples. PBMCs, B-cell-depleted T cells, or T cells were the source of the cDNA or gDNA that made up the material.

Here immunoSEQ multiplex PCR was the method, and the copy in TCRdb shows in-frame clones only, minus some. The data hold about 68,000 clones, with 90% observed a single time. The germline V and J ends were trimmed by 7 bases and 2 bases, with 12 bases remaining between them. Germline CDR1 and CDR2: LNHDA and SQIVND (reference sequence). The length of the CDR3 is 14 residues. This clonotype was sampled from a man aged 50 to 60 with COVID-19, enrolled during active disease. Sequenced: peripheral blood. The V gene is TRBV19, the J gene TRBJ1-5; no definite D call. CDR3 in DNA: TGTGCCAGTAACGTTGCGGGTCGCAATCAGCCCCAGCATTTT. This sequence encodes CASNVAGRNQPQHF.